The 5 T cell receptor beta chains in this list originate from one sample, sequenced in a study of T cells in women clearing cervical HPV infection. TCRdb's table, derived via immunoSEQ multiplex PCR, lists solely in-frame clones and lacks some. The sample data list about 39,000 clones. The specimen sequenced was blood buffy coat. The receptors derive from a woman between 18 and 75 years old with a cervical HPV16 infection that either progressed to CIN3+ or cleared (not recorded which).

With regard to this clone: The DNA ends 3 residues before the CDR3 does, and the rest of the CDR3 is filled in from the germline J gene. Within the sample, other DNA sequences also encode this same CDR3. The rearrangement joins TRBV18 to TRBJ2-1; no clear D. V shed 3 bases and J shed 2 bases, with 11 bases lying between them. Germline values: CDR1 KGHSH, CDR2 LQKENI. The CDR3 sequence is 15 residues long. CDR3 bases read: TGTGCCAGCTCACCCGGTTCATCTCCCTACAATGAG. It encodes CASSPGSSPYNE. The entire CDR3 is CASSPGSSPYNEQFF.

Concerning this clone: The CDR3 end is not reached by the read, which stops 3 residues before it; the germline J gene fills it in. The chain combines TRBV20-1 with TRBJ1-5, with a tentative D call TRBD1 (5 bases). Germline-derived CDR1 and CDR2 are DFQATT and SNEGSKA (reference sequence). The V end was cut by 3 bases, the J end by 0 bases, with 12 bases between. The length of the CDR3 is 15 residues. The DNA read from the CDR3 is TGCAGTGCTAGGGAACGGGGGATTAGCAATCAGCCC. It is translated as CSARERGISNQP. The whole CDR3 protein reads CSARERGISNQPQHF.

On this clone: The DNA ends 3 residues before the CDR3 does, and the rest of the CDR3 is filled in from the germline J gene. The chain combines TRBV7-9 with TRBJ2-7; weak D call: TRBD1 (8 bases). CDR1 and CDR2 (germline): SEHNR, FQNEAQ (reference sequence). Trimming stripped 5 bases from V and 6 bases from J, with 11 bases between. CDR3 length equals 12 residues. The CDR3 loop is CASSTGGGEQYF. Partial CDR3 DNA: TGTGCCAGCAGCACAGGGGGGGGCGAG. Variable domain in full (rest from reference TRBV7-9 and TRBJ2-7): DTGVSQNPRHKITKRGQNVTFRCDPISEHNRLYWYRQTLGQGPEFLTYFQNEAQLEKSRLLSDRFSAERPKGSFSTLEIQRTEQGDSAMYLCASSTGGGEQYFGPGTRLTVT.

As regards this clone: The observed sequence ends 3 residues before the CDR3 terminus, with the missing tail filled in from the germline J gene. The chain recombines TRBV28 with TRBJ1-3; the match to TRBD1 covers 10 bases. This CDR3 spans 18 amino acids. Per the germline V gene, CDR1 is MDHEN and CDR2 is SYDVKM. V gave up 2 bases and J gave up 1 base; unmatched junction bases: 8. The CDR3 loop is CASSLTGSGQGSGNTIYF. The DNA read from the CDR3 is TGTGCCAGCAGTTTAACGGGTTCGGGACAGGGGTCTGGAAACACC.

The CDR3 DNA, read in part, is TGTGCCAGCAAGGCAGGGGCGTCTAGGGATTCACCC. It translates to CASKAGASRDSP. The whole CDR3 sequence is CASKAGASRDSPLHF. The rearrangement joins TRBV5-5 to TRBJ1-6; tentative D call: TRBD1 (6 bases). Read coverage stops 3 residues before the CDR3 terminus; the germline J gene supplies the remainder. This CDR3 has 15 amino acids. Germline CDR1 is SGHKS and CDR2 is YYEKEE (reference sequence). Trimming took off 6 bases at V and 8 bases at J, with 18 bases between the two ends.